The sequence of this T cell receptor beta chain was determined in a study of immune heterogeneity within non-small cell lung tumors (dated by TCRdb to the late 2010s). At the level of the whole study: By histology, the tumors included around eleven non-squamous carcinomas, several squamous cell carcinomas and 1 tumor not otherwise specified. The study combined whole-exome sequencing, RNA-seq and TCR beta repertoire sequencing of multiple spatially distinct regions from each NSCLC tumor to examine intratumoral immune heterogeneity. Transcriptome data were available for just 40 to 50 loci from around eleven patients, whereas TCR repertoire analysis spanned about 60 tumor loci from 15 or so patients. For mutant peptides 8 to 11 amino acids long, netMHCpan-3.0 predicted neoantigen binding to the HLA alleles of each patient.

For the TCR template, genomic DNA was extracted from bulk tumor tissue, and 500 to 600 ng of gDNA was amplified for each sample. During surgery, several biopsies were collected from each primary tumor and placed as far from one another as possible within the tumor mass. The study cohort was described as untreated and was composed of newly diagnosed NSCLC cases undergoing curative surgery. Donors were fewer than 19 newly diagnosed non-small cell lung cancer patients undergoing surgery with curative intent. A couple of independent pathologists reviewed the resected tumor masses. Sequencing was performed only on DNA and RNA samples of high quality. The study at large found these results: Local tumor mutational burden and local T-cell repertoire clonality had a statistically significant but moderate positive correlation (R about 0.35). Within a patient, identical dominant CDR3B clonotypes were found to recur across loci, yet unique high-frequency clones were also harbored in different tumor locations. High-frequency TCR beta clonotypes were found to be largely distinct between individual patients.

With respect to this clonotype: Its target antigen remains unknown. Base qualities are missing; no much larger clone stands one base away.

A multiplex PCR system amplified the TCR beta CDR3 region, with a first 10-cycle round using 32 V-gene forward and 13 J-gene reverse primers. The first PCR round used a QIAGEN Multiplex PCR Kit, and the primer sequences were filed in Chinese patent CN105087789A. Illumina universal primers were attached in a second round of PCR run with the Phusion High-Fidelity PCR Kit. The TCR libraries underwent paired-end sequencing with a read length of 151 bp on the Illumina HiSeq X Ten platform. On the authors' methods: Cutadapt removed reads without multiplex PCR primers, PEAR merged read pairs, and MiXCR with default settings called CDR3 regions. Shannon entropy measured repertoire diversity, while clonality was calculated as one minus the Shannon entropy divided by the ln of the count of productive unique sequences. A clonotype counted as a dominant or high-frequency T-cell clone when its frequency was 0.5% or higher. Using fastp at Q25 and MiXCR, TCRdb reprocessed the public reads and kept productive beta chains. Identical CDR3 protein sequences are pooled into one entry, listed with their most common genes and DNA. It is TCRdb's table, rather than the study itself, that gives the V and J calls and clone size. Across this sample there are about 23,000 distinct CDR3 sequences, with about 26% seen only once. Clones ranked in the top ten supply less than 4% of the sample.

CDR1 and CDR2 (SGHVS, FQNEAQ) derive from the germline V gene. V is reduced by 5 bases and J by 2 bases, leaving a spacing of 7 bases between them. Including cysteine and phenylalanine, the CDR3 has 12 amino acids. Kept here is only the CDR3 DNA, which spans 36 bases and is read in frame from base 1. The sequence came from a man aged 35 to 55 with non-small cell lung cancer. The chain joins TRBV7-8 to TRBJ2-7; the D gene remains uncertain. Sample: lung tumor tissue. In nucleotides, the sequence is TGTGCCAGCAGCCCACCTACCTACGAGCAGTACTTC. Its translation reads: CASSPPTYEQYF.